A selection of T cell receptor beta chains follows, all from one sample in a study of vaccination and CD4 T cells after COVID-19. Their antigens remain unidentified. Each CDR3 protein is one row after TCRdb ran MiXCR on the PCR reads. The profile covers 8,500 to 13,000 distinct CDR3 sequences, with 50% to 60% appearing a single time and 20% to 25% taken by the ten largest. The sequenced sample consisted of CD4+ T cells from blood, cultured in vitro. These receptor sequences come from a human donor who had recovered from COVID-19. Each CDR3 is given with its conserved first and last residue. A D gene is named only where the DNA matches it firmly. A clone size is listed for some rows: how often the clone was seen (once, few, many), or a class if it is expanded.

d_call: TRBD2
v_call: TRBV12-3/TRBV12-4
clone_size: -
j_call: TRBJ2-3
cdr3_aa: CASSPRGADTQYF
cdr3_nt: TGTGCCAGCAGCCCCCGGGGGGCAGATACGCAGTATTTT

d_call: TRBD1
v_call: TRBV11-3
clone_size: -
j_call: TRBJ2-1
cdr3_aa: CASGTRQGDYNEQFF
cdr3_nt: TGTGCCAGCGGGACCCGACAGGGAGATTACAATGAGCAGTTCTTC

d_call: -
v_call: TRBV14
clone_size: -
j_call: TRBJ2-3
cdr3_aa: CASSQATGFTDTQYF
cdr3_nt: TGTGCCAGCAGCCAAGCTACAGGGTTCACAGATACGCAGTATTTT

d_call: TRBD1
v_call: TRBV6-2/TRBV6-3
clone_size: -
j_call: TRBJ1-5
cdr3_aa: CASSYSLGQGENQPQHF
cdr3_nt: TGTGCCAGCAGTTACTCGCTGGGACAGGGTGAAAATCAGCCCCAGCATTTT

d_call: -
v_call: TRBV5-4
clone_size: few
j_call: TRBJ2-2
cdr3_aa: CASSLAHANTGELFF
cdr3_nt: TGTGCCAGCAGCCTCGCGCACGCCAACACCGGGGAGCTGTTTTTT

d_call: -
v_call: TRBV7-7
clone_size: -
j_call: TRBJ1-2
cdr3_aa: CASSLPWTAANYGYTF
cdr3_nt: TGTGCTAGCAGCTTACCTTGGACAGCTGCTAACTATGGCTACACCTTC

d_call: TRBD1
v_call: TRBV5-1
clone_size: few
j_call: TRBJ2-3
cdr3_aa: CASSVDRGAGDTQYF
cdr3_nt: TGCGCCAGCAGCGTGGACAGGGGGGCGGGAGATACGCAGTATTTT

d_call: -
v_call: TRBV6-2/TRBV6-3
clone_size: -
j_call: TRBJ2-2
cdr3_aa: CAGTRAAGATGELFF
cdr3_nt: TGTGCCGGAACACGGGCAGCAGGAGCCACCGGGGAGCTGTTTTTT

d_call: -
v_call: TRBV14
clone_size: few
j_call: TRBJ1-4
cdr3_aa: CASSQDPGKLFF
cdr3_nt: TGTGCCAGCAGCCAAGACCCGGGAAAACTGTTTTTT

d_call: -
v_call: TRBV6-5
clone_size: -
j_call: TRBJ2-7
cdr3_aa: CASSYTQGAYEQYF
cdr3_nt: TGTGCCAGCAGTTACACACAAGGGGCCTACGAGCAGTACTTC

d_call: -
v_call: TRBV6-1
clone_size: -
j_call: TRBJ1-2
cdr3_aa: CASSEVDRAGYTF
cdr3_nt: TGTGCCAGCAGTGAAGTTGACCGGGCAGGCTACACCTTC

d_call: TRBD1
v_call: TRBV7-9
clone_size: few
j_call: TRBJ2-7
cdr3_aa: CASSMDRGAYEQYF
cdr3_nt: TGTGCCAGCAGCATGGACAGGGGGGCATACGAGCAGTACTTC

d_call: -
v_call: TRBV7-2
clone_size: few
j_call: TRBJ1-1
cdr3_aa: CASSLVPVGVTEAFF
cdr3_nt: TGTGCCAGCAGCTTAGTCCCGGTAGGGGTCACTGAAGCTTTCTTT

d_call: TRBD1
v_call: TRBV7-9
clone_size: -
j_call: TRBJ2-5
cdr3_aa: CASKKGGQGRETQYF
cdr3_nt: TGTGCCAGCAAAAAGGGAGGACAGGGGAGAGAGACCCAGTACTTC

d_call: TRBD1
v_call: TRBV5-4
clone_size: -
j_call: TRBJ2-5
cdr3_aa: CASRPGQQFQETQYF
cdr3_nt: TGTGCCAGCAGACCGGGACAGCAATTCCAAGAGACCCAGTACTTC

d_call: -
v_call: TRBV12-3/TRBV12-4
clone_size: -
j_call: TRBJ1-2
cdr3_aa: CASSPTPRTAHYGYTF
cdr3_nt: TGTGCCAGCAGCCCCACCCCCCGGACCGCTCACTATGGCTACACCTTC

d_call: -
v_call: TRBV19
clone_size: -
j_call: TRBJ2-6
cdr3_aa: CACSRQPSGANVLTF
cdr3_nt: TGTGCCTGTAGTAGACAGCCCTCTGGGGCCAACGTCCTGACTTTC

d_call: -
v_call: TRBV11-3
clone_size: -
j_call: TRBJ1-3
cdr3_aa: CASSPRDPYGNTIYF
cdr3_nt: TGTGCCAGCAGCCCAAGAGACCCTTACGGAAACACCATATATTTT

d_call: -
v_call: TRBV7-2
clone_size: -
j_call: TRBJ2-1
cdr3_aa: CASSLVRGGEQFF
cdr3_nt: TGTGCCAGCAGCTTAGTGCGGGGCGGTGAGCAGTTCTTC

d_call: -
v_call: TRBV11-3
clone_size: -
j_call: TRBJ2-2
cdr3_aa: CASSLALGMGPGNTGELFF
cdr3_nt: TGTGCCAGCAGCTTAGCCCTTGGAATGGGGCCGGGGAACACCGGGGAGCTGTTTTTT

d_call: TRBD1
v_call: TRBV6-2/TRBV6-3
clone_size: few
j_call: TRBJ1-2
cdr3_aa: CASTQIDRGFHGYTF
cdr3_nt: TGTGCCAGCACTCAAATAGACAGGGGGTTCCATGGCTACACCTTC

d_call: TRBD2
v_call: TRBV5-1
clone_size: -
j_call: TRBJ2-3
cdr3_aa: CASSDTGGADTQYF
cdr3_nt: TGCGCCAGCAGCGACACTGGGGGGGCAGATACGCAGTATTTT

d_call: -
v_call: TRBV2
clone_size: -
j_call: TRBJ2-3
cdr3_aa: CASSERRGGTDTQYF
cdr3_nt: TGTGCCAGCAGTGAAAGAAGGGGGGGCACAGATACGCAGTATTTT

d_call: -
v_call: TRBV25-1
clone_size: -
j_call: TRBJ2-7
cdr3_aa: CASSESKGSTYEQYF
cdr3_nt: TGTGCCAGCAGTGAATCCAAGGGGTCCACCTACGAGCAGTACTTC

d_call: -
v_call: TRBV2
clone_size: -
j_call: TRBJ2-7
cdr3_aa: CASSERRGPYEQYF
cdr3_nt: TGTGCCAGCAGTGAGAGAAGGGGTCCCTACGAGCAGTACTTC

d_call: -
v_call: TRBV6-1
clone_size: once
j_call: TRBJ2-1
cdr3_aa: CASSRAGVWNEQFF
cdr3_nt: TGTGCCAGCAGTCGGGCAGGGGTTTGGAATGAGCAGTTCTTC

d_call: -
v_call: TRBV6-1
clone_size: -
j_call: TRBJ2-7
cdr3_aa: CASREGVRASGEQYF
cdr3_nt: TGTGCCAGCAGGGAAGGAGTGAGAGCTTCGGGCGAGCAGTACTTC

d_call: TRBD1
v_call: TRBV2
clone_size: -
j_call: TRBJ1-2
cdr3_aa: CASSRGTVERGNF
cdr3_nt: TGTGCCAGCAGCCGCGGGACAGTCGAAAGAGGCAACTTC

d_call: -
v_call: TRBV5-5
clone_size: -
j_call: TRBJ1-2
cdr3_aa: CASSFSGFGYTF
cdr3_nt: TGTGCCAGCAGCTTTTCGGGGTTCGGCTACACCTTC

d_call: -
v_call: TRBV7-9
clone_size: few
j_call: TRBJ1-2
cdr3_aa: CASSLIREGYTF
cdr3_nt: TGTGCCAGCAGCTTAATCAGGGAAGGCTACACCTTC

d_call: TRBD1
v_call: TRBV20-1
clone_size: -
j_call: TRBJ1-5
cdr3_aa: CSARDSDRGSNQPQHF
cdr3_nt: TGCAGTGCTAGAGATTCTGACAGGGGGAGCAATCAGCCCCAGCATTTT

d_call: TRBD1
v_call: TRBV29-1
clone_size: once
j_call: TRBJ1-1
cdr3_aa: CSVGRTGRVNTEAFF
cdr3_nt: TGCAGCGTCGGGCGGACAGGGAGGGTGAACACTGAAGCTTTCTTT

d_call: TRBD1
v_call: TRBV30
clone_size: few
j_call: TRBJ2-3
cdr3_aa: CAWNSDRSTDTQYF
cdr3_nt: TGTGCCTGGAACTCGGACAGGTCAACAGATACGCAGTATTTT

d_call: -
v_call: TRBV7-8
clone_size: -
j_call: TRBJ1-5
cdr3_aa: CASSSGGRRYGNQPQHF
cdr3_nt: TGTGCCAGCAGCTCTGGCGGCAGGAGGTATGGCAATCAGCCCCAGCATTTT

d_call: TRBD1
v_call: TRBV7-2
clone_size: -
j_call: TRBJ1-2
cdr3_aa: CAGSLSRGTGANYGYTF
cdr3_nt: TGTGCCGGCAGCTTATCCCGAGGGACAGGGGCTAACTATGGCTACACCTTC

d_call: -
v_call: TRBV20-1
clone_size: few
j_call: TRBJ2-2
cdr3_aa: CSARDRGHSLTGELFF
cdr3_nt: TGCAGTGCTAGAGATAGGGGACATTCACTCACCGGGGAGCTGTTTTTT

d_call: TRBD2
v_call: TRBV20-1
clone_size: few
j_call: TRBJ2-5
cdr3_aa: CSWGGGDETQYF
cdr3_nt: TGCAGTTGGGGCGGGGGGGATGAGACCCAGTACTTC

d_call: -
v_call: TRBV20-1
clone_size: -
j_call: TRBJ1-1
cdr3_aa: CSARNPGEGTEAFF
cdr3_nt: TGCAGTGCTAGAAACCCAGGGGAGGGCACTGAAGCTTTCTTT

d_call: TRBD1
v_call: TRBV18
clone_size: few
j_call: TRBJ1-1
cdr3_aa: CASSPGTVDFF
cdr3_nt: TGTGCCAGCTCACCCGGGACAGTAGACTTCTTT